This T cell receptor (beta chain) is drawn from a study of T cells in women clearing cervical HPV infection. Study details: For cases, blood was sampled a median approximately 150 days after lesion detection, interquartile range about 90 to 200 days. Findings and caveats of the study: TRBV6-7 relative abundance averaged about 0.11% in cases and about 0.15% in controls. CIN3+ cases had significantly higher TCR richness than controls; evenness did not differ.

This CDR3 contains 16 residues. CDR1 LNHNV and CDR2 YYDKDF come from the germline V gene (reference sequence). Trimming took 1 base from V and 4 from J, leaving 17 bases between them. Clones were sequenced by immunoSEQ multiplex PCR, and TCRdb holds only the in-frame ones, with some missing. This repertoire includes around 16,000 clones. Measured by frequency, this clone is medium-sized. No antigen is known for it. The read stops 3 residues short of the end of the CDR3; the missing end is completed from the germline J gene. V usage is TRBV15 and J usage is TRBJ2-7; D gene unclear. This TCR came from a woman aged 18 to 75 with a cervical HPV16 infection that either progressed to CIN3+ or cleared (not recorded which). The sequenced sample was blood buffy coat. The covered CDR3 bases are TGTGCCACCAGCAGAGGTACTGGTGCTCAATCTTACGAG. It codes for CATSRGTGAQSYE. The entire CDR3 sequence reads CATSRGTGAQSYEQYF.